A selection of T cell receptor beta chains follows, all from one sample in a study of shared T cell receptors in the human thymus. Method: immunoSEQ multiplex PCR; TCRdb's copy keeps in-frame clones and lacks some. This sample carries 650,000 to 950,000 clones, approximately 83% of them seen once, and the ten largest clones take under 0.012%. These data also formed part of another study, on human thymus T cells.

Material for sequencing was thymocytes. These receptors all come from a girl under three years old with a congenital heart defect. CDR3s include the opening cysteine and the closing phenylalanine or tryptophan. A D gene is named only where the DNA matches it firmly. Only some rows state a clone size, as once, few, many or a class for expanded clones.

J gene,clone size,V gene,D gene,CDR3 DNA,CDR3 protein
TRBJ2-7,-,TRBV6-5,-,TGTGCCAGCAGTTACTCCTTTGGGAGTTTGAGGAACGAGCAGTACTTC,CASSYSFGSLRNEQYF
TRBJ2-1,-,TRBV7-9,TRBD2,TGTGCCAGCAGCTCGACGCCGACTAGCGGGGGGGCCTGGGATGAGCAGTTCTTC,CASSSTPTSGGAWDEQFF
TRBJ1-1,-,TRBV14,TRBD1,TGTGCCAGCAGCCGACAACAGGGGGCTGAAGCTTTCTTT,CASSRQQGAEAFF
TRBJ1-1,-,TRBV27,-,TGTGCCAGCAGCCAAAAGGGGGGGGAGGGAGGGAACACTGAAGCTTTCTTT,CASSQKGGEGGNTEAFF
TRBJ1-2,-,TRBV7-2,-,TGTGCCAGCAGCTTAGTAGTCAGGGACTATGGCTACACCTTC,CASSLVVRDYGYTF
TRBJ2-1,-,TRBV5-6,-,TGTGCCAGCAGCCGCGGGGTCACGTCAGACAATGAGCAGTTCTTC,CASSRGVTSDNEQFF
TRBJ2-7,-,TRBV14,TRBD1,TGTGCCAGCAGCCATCCGGCAGGGGGCGAGCAGTACTTC,CASSHPAGGEQYF
TRBJ2-7,-,TRBV7-2,-,TGTGCCAGCAGCTTAAGCGGAGACGAGCAGTACTTC,CASSLSGDEQYF
TRBJ2-1,-,TRBV11-3,TRBD1,TGTGCCAGCAGCGTAGAAGCAGGGGGAGAGCATGAGCAGTTCTTC,CASSVEAGGEHEQFF
TRBJ1-1,-,TRBV2,-,TGTGCCAGCATCCTGAGAACCTGGGAGACTGAAGCTTTCTTT,CASILRTWETEAFF
TRBJ1-2,once,TRBV11-2,TRBD1,TGTGCCAGCAGCTTAGGGCGGGACAGGGTTAATGGCTACACCTTC,CASSLGRDRVNGYTF
TRBJ2-1,-,TRBV5-4,-,TGTGCCAGCACCTCGCCATCAGGGGAAGCTGAGCAGTTCTTC,CASTSPSGEAEQFF
TRBJ2-7,once,TRBV13,TRBD1,TGTGCCAGCAGCACCCGGGACAGGGAGGAGAGAAAGCTATACGAGCAGTACTTC,CASSTRDREERKLYEQYF
TRBJ2-7,-,TRBV7-2,-,TGTGCCAGCAGCTTAGTATTGGGCAATTACGAGCAGTACTTC,CASSLVLGNYEQYF
TRBJ1-1,-,TRBV2,TRBD1,TGTGCCAGGTCGACAGGGATTGTGCACGCTGAAGCTTTCTTT,CARSTGIVHAEAFF
TRBJ2-3,-,TRBV5-1,TRBD2,TGCGCCAGCAGCTGGCTATCAATCGGACTAGCGGGGAGAACAGATACGCAGTATTTT,CASSWLSIGLAGRTDTQYF
TRBJ1-2,few,TRBV18,TRBD1,TGTGCCAGCTCACCGGACAGGGTGGATGGCTACACCTTC,CASSPDRVDGYTF
TRBJ2-1,-,TRBV19,TRBD2,TGTGCCAGTCTAGCGGGAAATGAGCAGTTCTTC,CASLAGNEQFF
TRBJ1-3,once,TRBV11-2,TRBD1,TGTGCCAGCAGCATTCGACAGGGAATTACGCTATCTGGAAACACCATATATTTT,CASSIRQGITLSGNTIYF
TRBJ1-5,-,TRBV5-6,-,TGTGCCAGCAGCTTGGCGGGGGTTAGCAATCAGCCCCAGCATTTT,CASSLAGVSNQPQHF
TRBJ1-5,-,TRBV12-5,-,TGTGCTAGTGGTCCCAGGGAGGGCAATCAGCCCCAGCATTTT,CASGPREGNQPQHF
TRBJ2-2,-,TRBV7-8,-,TGTGCCAGCAGCTTAGGGGTGGGGCAGGACGGAGCCGGGGAGCTGTTTTTT,CASSLGVGQDGAGELFF
TRBJ2-7,-,TRBV9,-,TGTGCCAGCAGCGTAGGCCCCCCTCGAGACAGTTATTACGAGCAGTACTTC,CASSVGPPRDSYYEQYF
TRBJ2-2,-,TRBV6-5,-,TGTGCCAGCAACCAGGGACTCTCTCCGGGGGAGCTGTTTTTT,CASNQGLSPGELFF
TRBJ2-1,once,TRBV28,TRBD2,TGTGCCAGCAGTTTGGCTAGCGGGGGGGCTAGGGCCTACAATGAGCAGTTCTTC,CASSLASGGARAYNEQFF
TRBJ1-6,-,TRBV5-4,-,TGTGCCAGCAGCTTGGCGGTCGGGGGTTGGGATTCACCCCTCCACTTT,CASSLAVGGWDSPLHF
TRBJ2-7,-,TRBV4-3,-,TGCGCCAGCAGCCAACTATTCCTCTCCGACTCGGCTCTGTGGTTTGAGCAGTACTTC,CASSQLFLSDSALWFEQYF
TRBJ2-7,-,TRBV7-8,TRBD1,TGTGCCAGCAGCTCCCAGGGGGCCAGAGGGGAGCAGTACTTC,CASSSQGARGEQYF
TRBJ2-3,-,TRBV11-2,TRBD2,TGTGCCAGCAGCTTAGAGACTAGCGGGGGGCTTCCAGATACGCAGTATTTT,CASSLETSGGLPDTQYF
TRBJ2-7,-,TRBV6-1,TRBD1,TGTGCCAGCAGTGCGGGACAGGTATTCCGGGCCGAGCAGTACTTC,CASSAGQVFRAEQYF
TRBJ2-1,-,TRBV6-5,-,TGTGCCAGCAGTTACTCGGCAGGGCCATACAATGAGCAGTTCTTC,CASSYSAGPYNEQFF
TRBJ1-1,-,TRBV7-9,-,TGTGCCAGCAGGGAAAACGGCAATAGGGGAGGCACTGAAGCTTTCTTT,CASRENGNRGGTEAFF
TRBJ1-5,once,TRBV7-3,-,TGTGCCAGCAGCTTAAGCCCGGGGATACAGCCCCAGCATTTT,CASSLSPGIQPQHF
TRBJ1-3,-,TRBV19,-,TGTGCCAGTAGTATAGGTTCTCGAGGGATGCGAAACACCATATATTTT,CASSIGSRGMRNTIYF
TRBJ2-7,-,TRBV4-1,TRBD1,TGCGCCAGCAGCCAGACGACAGGGGTGGAATTTTTTTCGTCCGAGCAGTACTTC,CASSQTTGVEFFSSEQYF
TRBJ1-1,-,TRBV5-1,TRBD1,TGCGCCAGCAGCCGGGACAGGGCCCTCCTATTGAACACTGAAGCTTTCTTT,CASSRDRALLLNTEAFF
TRBJ2-2,once,TRBV19,TRBD1,TGTGCCAGTAGTACCAGAAGGGACAGGGATACCGGGGAGCTGTTTTTT,CASSTRRDRDTGELFF
TRBJ1-1,once,TRBV19,-,TGTGCCGGGCGTCCGGGGATGAACACTGAAGCTTTCTTT,CAGRPGMNTEAFF
TRBJ2-3,-,TRBV9,TRBD2,TGTGCCAGCAGCGTAGAAGGAAACGGGTGGCTAGCGGGGACGGATACGCAGTATTTT,CASSVEGNGWLAGTDTQYF
TRBJ2-7,-,TRBV27,TRBD1,TGTGCCAGCAGTTTGGGACAGACCTCCTACGAGCAGTACTTC,CASSLGQTSYEQYF
TRBJ1-2,-,TRBV9,-,TGTGCCAGCAGTACTAACTATGGCTACACCTTC,CASSTNYGYTF
TRBJ1-2,-,TRBV5-1,-,TGCGCCAGCAGCCCGCGGGGCAGGGCCCTTAGCGGGGGCTACACCTTC,CASSPRGRALSGGYTF
TRBJ1-1,-,TRBV7-8,TRBD1,TGTGCCAGCAGCTTAGGTCCGGGGCAGGGGGTGGCTGAAGCTTTCTTT,CASSLGPGQGVAEAFF
TRBJ2-7,-,TRBV18,TRBD2,TGTGCCAGCTCACGCACGGGACTAGGATACTACGAGCAGTACTTC,CASSRTGLGYYEQYF
TRBJ2-2,-,TRBV7-2,TRBD1,TGTGCCAGCAGCCGAGGACAGGGGGCCGGGGAGCTGTTTTTT,CASSRGQGAGELFF
TRBJ1-2,-,TRBV19,-,TGTGCCAGTAGTGTCCCCCGGGGGGGGCCAGCTAACTATGGCTACACCTTC,CASSVPRGGPANYGYTF
TRBJ1-2,-,TRBV27,-,TGTGCCAGCAGTAAATCTCGCGTAACCTCATATGGCTACACCTTC,CASSKSRVTSYGYTF
TRBJ2-2,-,TRBV29-1,-,TGCAGCGTTGAAGGGGCTTGGGTTGGGGAGCTGTTTTTT,CSVEGAWVGELFF
TRBJ1-2,-,TRBV5-1,-,TGCGCCAGCAGCTTGGGCAGGCCCGTAGGCGACTATGGCTACACCTTC,CASSLGRPVGDYGYTF
TRBJ1-5,once,TRBV5-6,TRBD1,TGTGCCAGCAGCTTGGATAGGGGGCGGAATCAGCCCCAGCATTTT,CASSLDRGRNQPQHF
TRBJ2-7,-,TRBV25-1,TRBD2,TGTGCCAGCAGTGGGACTAGCGGGGGGGCTCCGGGGTCCTACGAGCAGTACTTC,CASSGTSGGAPGSYEQYF
TRBJ1-1,once,TRBV18,TRBD1,TGTGCCAGCTCACCACCCATCAGGGGGACTGAAGCTTTCTTT,CASSPPIRGTEAFF
TRBJ1-2,-,TRBV4-1,-,TGCGCCAGCAGCCAACCCGAACTCAACTATGGCTACACCTTC,CASSQPELNYGYTF
TRBJ2-4,-,TRBV4-1,-,TGCGCCAGCAGCCAGCAAACGGGACTTCCCTTAGCCAAAAACATTCAGTACTTC,CASSQQTGLPLAKNIQYF
TRBJ1-1,once,TRBV19,-,TGTGCCAGTAGTATAGAAAACAGAATGAACACTGAAGCTTTCTTT,CASSIENRMNTEAFF